Sequencing of this T cell receptor beta chain was carried out in a study of blood T cell repertoires in COVID-19. In the study overall: The study drew acute and convalescent COVID-19 samples from the United States, Italy and Spain.

In the original workflow: Estimation of nucleated cell counts was performed using reference gene primer amplification. Measured with immunoSEQ multiplex PCR; TCRdb has only the in-frame clones, and not every one. V, J and clone size are those of that table, while D and trimming were read from the DNA. This table has tens of thousands of clones, around nine tenths appearing once. The germline CDR1 and CDR2 sequences are SGHDT and YYEEEE. Trimming pared 3 bases from V and 2 bases from J, leaving 12 bases between. This CDR3 contains 15 residues. Specimen: peripheral blood. This receptor was obtained from a man aged 45-65 years with active or convalescent COVID-19. The chain combines TRBV5-6 with TRBJ1-3; D gene ambiguous. The CDR3 loop is CASSYLSLAGNTIYF. The CDR3 nucleotides are TGTGCCAGCAGCTATTTGAGTCTGGCTGGAAACACCATATATTTT.